The 10 T cell receptor beta chains presented below share a single source sample, sequenced in a study of identical twins. TCRdb called the 5' RACE reads again in MiXCR, with one record for every CDR3 protein. The sample shows 1.5 million to 2 million distinct CDR3 sequences, about 31% of them seen only once. Sequencing was performed on cord blood. The receptors originated from a newborn girl in good health.

The rearrangement links TRBV18 to TRBJ1-2; tentative D call: TRBD1 (5 bases). CDR1 and CDR2 (germline): KGHSH, LQKENI. CDR3 length: 13 amino acids. Trimming cost V 5 bases and J 5 bases, with 12 bases left between them. CDR3 sequence: CASSSQGIYGYTF. CDR3 DNA sequence: TGTGCCAGCTCATCTCAGGGAATTTATGGCTACACCTTC. Full variable domain (missing parts from reference TRBV18 and TRBJ1-2): NAGVMQNPRHLVRRRGQEARLRCSPMKGHSHVYWYRQLPEEGLKFMVYLQKENIIDESGMPKERFSAEFPKEGPSILRIQQVVRGDSAAYFCASSSQGIYGYTFGSGTRLTVV.

The chain employs TRBV13 and TRBJ2-7, with TRBD2 matching over 10 bases. J lost 0 bases, V lost 5 bases, and 7 bases had no gene match. Germline CDR1 reads PRHDT; CDR2 reads FYEKMQ (reference sequence). This CDR3 is built from 16 residues. CDR3 sequence: CASSENSGGNSYEQYF. In DNA form, the CDR3 reads TGTGCCAGCAGCGAAAATAGCGGGGGGAACTCCTACGAGCAGTACTTC.

This CDR3 reads CATSDSSSGKWETQYF. CDR3 coding DNA: TGTGCCACCAGTGATTCAAGTAGCGGGAAGTGGGAGACCCAGTACTTC. The V call is TRBV24-1, the J call TRBJ2-5; TRBD2 matches at 8 bases. Germline trimming cut 2 bases from V and 5 bases from J; bases unmatched to any gene: 9. From germline, CDR1 is KGHDR and CDR2 SFDVKD. This CDR3 has 16 amino acids.

This clonotype has more than one count but fewer than ten. The chain combines TRBV24-1 with TRBJ2-3; a weak D match, TRBD1 (5 bases). The CDR3 loop spans 17 amino acids. Between the trimmed V and J ends, which lost 0 bases and 0 bases, there was a span of 12 bases. Germline V lookup: CDR1 KGHDR, CDR2 SFDVKD. The CDR3 region is CATSDLHGHSSTDTQYF. CDR3 coding DNA: TGTGCCACCAGTGATTTGCACGGACACTCCAGCACAGATACGCAGTATTTT.

This clonotype was seen a single time. The V and J genes are TRBV3-1 and TRBJ2-2; D gene uncertain. Germline values: CDR1 LGHDT, CDR2 YNNKEL (reference sequence). V lost 5 bases, J lost 7 bases, and 8 bases lay in between. The CDR3 contains 12 residues. This chain's CDR3 is CASSYRLGELFF. CDR3 coding DNA: TGTGCCAGCAGCTATCGGCTCGGGGAGCTGTTTTTT. The whole variable domain, filled in from reference TRBV3-1 and TRBJ2-2, reads DTAVSQTPKYLVTQMGNDKSIKCEQNLGHDTMYWYKQDSKKFLKIMFSYNNKELIINETVPNRFSPKSPDKAHLNLHINSLELGDSAVYFCASSYRLGELFFGEGSRLTVL.

Ten or more counts support this clonotype. The chain carries TRBV18 and TRBJ2-1, with D possibly being TRBD1 or TRBD2 (6 bases each). This CDR3 is 15 amino acids long. Germline CDR1 KGHSH, CDR2 LQKENI. The ends were cut back, 2 bases at V and 0 bases at J, with 8 bases in the middle. This chain's CDR3 is CASSPGGGSYNEQFF. As DNA, the CDR3 is TGTGCCAGCTCACCAGGAGGGGGCTCCTACAATGAGCAGTTCTTC. The full variable domain, with the rest looked up from reference TRBV18 and TRBJ2-1, is NAGVMQNPRHLVRRRGQEARLRCSPMKGHSHVYWYRQLPEEGLKFMVYLQKENIIDESGMPKERFSAEFPKEGPSILRIQQVVRGDSAAYFCASSPGGGSYNEQFFGPGTRLTVL.

The chain uses TRBV28 and TRBJ1-6; 7 bases agree with TRBD1. J was trimmed by 2 bases and V by 5 bases; bases with no gene match: 3. CDR3 length equals 15 residues. CDR1 is MDHEN, CDR2 SYDVKM, per germline. In DNA form, the CDR3 reads TGTGCCAGCAGTGACAGGGACCCCTATAATTCACCCCTCCACTTT. As protein: CASSDRDPYNSPLHF.

The count of this clonotype is one. The junction and the germline gene differ at one end; a read error may be behind it. The chain has TRBV6-5 and TRBJ2-7, with TRBD2 matching over 7 bases. Germline V gene data show CDR1 as MNHEY and CDR2 as SVGAGI. There are 17 residues in the CDR3. The CDR3 DNA reads TGTGCCGGCAGTTACTCCCGACTAGCTTTAAGTGGGTACGAGCAGTACTTC. Translation: CAGSYSRLALSGYEQYF.

The chain couples TRBV20-1 to TRBJ2-5; 7 positions match TRBD2. Germline V lookup: CDR1 DFQATT, CDR2 SNEGSKA (reference sequence). The V and J ends lost 3 bases and 2 bases, in that order; junction bases with no gene match: 12. The CDR3 is made up of 16 amino acids. The CDR3 here is CSASGGGGLGQETQYF. The CDR3 DNA is TGCAGTGCTAGCGGGGGAGGAGGACTAGGACAAGAGACCCAGTACTTC.

This chain connects TRBV6-5 to TRBJ2-1; D possibly corresponds to TRBD2 (5 bases). Trimming left V 2 bases short and J 10 bases short, with 18 bases between. Germline-derived CDR1 and CDR2 are MNHEY and SVGAGI. The CDR3 is 15 amino acids. CDR3 sequence reads: CASSYIGSDSYEQFF. DNA for the CDR3: TGTGCCAGCAGTTACATAGGTAGCGACTCCTACGAGCAGTTCTTC.